The following is a TCR beta chain sequence with its context. Profiled with immunoSEQ multiplex PCR; TCRdb holds only in-frame clones, not every one. The sample lists 180,000 or so clones; just under 95% were seen once. The trim removed 8 bases at V and 2 bases at J, leaving 6 bases unmatched. Germline V CDR1 and CDR2: MDHEN, SYDVKM. This CDR3 spans 13 amino acids. This sample was taken from a study of shared clonotypes between healthy human individuals. The sample taken for sequencing was naive CD4+ T cells sorted from blood. Described subset: CD45RA+ positively selected. The chain recombines TRBV28 with TRBJ2-7; 7 bases are a match to TRBD1. The receptor comes from a woman aged 25 to 39 in good health. The CDR3 DNA sequence: TGTGCCAGCCACCGAGGGACAGCCTACGAGCAGTACTTC. Its protein is CASHRGTAYEQYF. Full variable domain (missing parts from reference TRBV28 and TRBJ2-7): DVKVTQSSRYLVKRTGEKVFLECVQDMDHENMFWYRQDPGLGLRLIYFSYDVKMKEKGDIPEGYSVSREKKERFSLILESASTNQTSMYLCASHRGTAYEQYFGPGTRLTVT.